These 2 T cell receptor beta chains were all obtained from the same sample, sequenced in a study of OX40 agonist ivuxolimab in advanced cancers. Profiling relied on immunoSEQ multiplex PCR, and the TCRdb table lists in-frame clones only, not all of them. The sample carries about 20,000 clones, approximately 70% recorded once. The specimen was CD4+ or CD8+ T cells sorted from blood, collected in a trial of the OX40 agonist ivuxolimab. These receptors were obtained from an adult with an advanced solid tumor such as melanoma, head and neck, liver or kidney cancer.

The chain uses TRBV5-4 and TRBJ1-1, with D tentatively TRBD1 (6 bases). V was trimmed by 6 bases and J by 1 base, leaving 13 bases between them. Looked up from germline, CDR1 is SGHNT and CDR2 is YYREEE (reference sequence). The CDR3 consists of 14 residues. Here the CDR3 reads CASKLGGRNTEAFF. The DNA of the CDR3 is TGTGCCAGCAAATTGGGGGGGCGGAACACTGAAGCTTTCTTT.

The chain recombines TRBV13 with TRBJ2-5; no clear D. The CDR3 covers 16 residues. Germline-derived CDR1 and CDR2 are PRHDT and FYEKMQ (reference sequence). The ends were cut back, 2 bases at V and 2 bases at J, with 15 bases in the middle. The CDR3 region has the DNA TGTGCCAGCAGCTTACCGTCGGTCTTCACTCAAGAGACCCAGTACTTC. Translating it yields CASSLPSVFTQETQYF. Based on the CDR3 plus reference TRBV13 and TRBJ2-5, the full variable domain is AAGVIQSPRHLIKEKRETATLKCYPIPRHDTVYWYQQGPGQDPQFLISFYEKMQSDKGSIPDRFSAQQFSDYHSELNMSSLELGDSALYFCASSLPSVFTQETQYFGPGTRLLVL.